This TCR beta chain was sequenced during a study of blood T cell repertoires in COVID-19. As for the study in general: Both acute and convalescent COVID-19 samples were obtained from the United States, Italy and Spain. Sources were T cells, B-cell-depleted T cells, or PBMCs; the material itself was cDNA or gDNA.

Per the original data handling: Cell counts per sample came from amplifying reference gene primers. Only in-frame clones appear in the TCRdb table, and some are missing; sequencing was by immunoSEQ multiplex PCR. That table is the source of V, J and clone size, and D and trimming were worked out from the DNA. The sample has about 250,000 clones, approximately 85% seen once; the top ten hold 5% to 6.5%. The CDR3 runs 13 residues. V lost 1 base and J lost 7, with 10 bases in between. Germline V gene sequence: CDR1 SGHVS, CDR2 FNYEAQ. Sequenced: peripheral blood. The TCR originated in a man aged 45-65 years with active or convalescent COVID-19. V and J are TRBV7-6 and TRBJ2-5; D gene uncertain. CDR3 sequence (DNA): TGTGCCAGCAGCTTAGACCAGGCTGGGACCCAGTACTTC. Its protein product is CASSLDQAGTQYF.